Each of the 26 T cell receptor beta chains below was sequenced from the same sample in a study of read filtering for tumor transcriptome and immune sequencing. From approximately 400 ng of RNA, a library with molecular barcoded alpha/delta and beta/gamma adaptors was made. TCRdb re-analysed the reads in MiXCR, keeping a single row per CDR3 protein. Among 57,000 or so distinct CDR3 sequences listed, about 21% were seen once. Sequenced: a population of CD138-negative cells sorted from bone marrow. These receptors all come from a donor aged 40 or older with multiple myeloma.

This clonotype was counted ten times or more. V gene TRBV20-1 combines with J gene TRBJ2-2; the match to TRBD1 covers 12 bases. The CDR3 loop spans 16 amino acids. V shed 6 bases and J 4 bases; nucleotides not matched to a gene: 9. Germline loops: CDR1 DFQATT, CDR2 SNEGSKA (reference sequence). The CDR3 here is CSAGGTGGAGTGELFF. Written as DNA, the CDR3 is TGCAGTGCGGGGGGGACAGGGGGCGCGGGCACCGGGGAGCTGTTTTTT.

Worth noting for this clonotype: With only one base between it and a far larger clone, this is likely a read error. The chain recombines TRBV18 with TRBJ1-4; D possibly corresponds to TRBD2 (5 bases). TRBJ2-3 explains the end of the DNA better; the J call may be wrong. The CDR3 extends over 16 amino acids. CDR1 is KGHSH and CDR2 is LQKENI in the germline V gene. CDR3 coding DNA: TGTGCCAGCTCACCACCTTCGGGATCGGTTGCAGCTACGCAGTATTTT. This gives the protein CASSPPSGSVAATQYF.

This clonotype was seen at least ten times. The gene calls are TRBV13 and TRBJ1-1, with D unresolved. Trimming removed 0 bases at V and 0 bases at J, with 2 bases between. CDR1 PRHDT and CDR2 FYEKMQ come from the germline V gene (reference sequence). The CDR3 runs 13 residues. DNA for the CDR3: TGTGCCAGCAGCTTAGGAGTGAACACTGAAGCTTTCTTT. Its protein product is CASSLGVNTEAFF.

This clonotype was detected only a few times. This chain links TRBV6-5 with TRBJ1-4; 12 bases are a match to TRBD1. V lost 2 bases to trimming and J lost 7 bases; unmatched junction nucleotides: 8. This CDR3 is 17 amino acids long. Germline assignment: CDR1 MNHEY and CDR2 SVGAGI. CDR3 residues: CASSYRNPGQGAEKLFF. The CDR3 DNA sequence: TGTGCCAGCAGTTACCGCAACCCGGGACAGGGGGCTGAAAAACTGTTTTTT.

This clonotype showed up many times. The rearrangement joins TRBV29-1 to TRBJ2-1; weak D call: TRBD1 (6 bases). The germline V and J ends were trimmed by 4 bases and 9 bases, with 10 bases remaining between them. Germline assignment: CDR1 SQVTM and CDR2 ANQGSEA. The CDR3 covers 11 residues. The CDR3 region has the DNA TGCAGCGTTGCAGGGGTCAGTGAGCAGTTCTTC. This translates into CSVAGVSEQFF.

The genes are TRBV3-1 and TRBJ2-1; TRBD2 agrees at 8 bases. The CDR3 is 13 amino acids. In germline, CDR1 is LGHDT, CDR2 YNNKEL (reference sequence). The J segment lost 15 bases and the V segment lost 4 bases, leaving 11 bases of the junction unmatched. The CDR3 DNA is TGTGCCAGCAGCCCTACACCAACTAGCGGTCGGTTCTTC. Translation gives CASSPTPTSGRFF.

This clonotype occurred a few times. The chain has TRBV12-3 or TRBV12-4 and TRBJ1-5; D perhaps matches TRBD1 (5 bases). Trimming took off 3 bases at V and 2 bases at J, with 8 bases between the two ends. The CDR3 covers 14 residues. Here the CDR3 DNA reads TGTGCCAGCAGTTTGGGGGTTGGCAATCAGCCCCAGCATTTT. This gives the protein CASSLGVGNQPQHF.

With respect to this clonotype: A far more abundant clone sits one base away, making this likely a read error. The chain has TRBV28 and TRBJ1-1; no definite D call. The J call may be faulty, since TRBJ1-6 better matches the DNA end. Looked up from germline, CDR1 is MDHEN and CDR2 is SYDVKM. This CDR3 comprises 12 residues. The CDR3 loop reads CASSFVGSSLHF. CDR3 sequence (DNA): TGTGCCAGCAGTTTCGTCGGGTCATCCCTCCACTTT.

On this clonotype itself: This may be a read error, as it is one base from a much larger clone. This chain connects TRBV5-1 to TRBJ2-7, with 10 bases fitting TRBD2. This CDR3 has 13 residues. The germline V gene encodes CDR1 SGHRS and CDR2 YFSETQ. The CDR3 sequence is CASRGTSAYEHYF. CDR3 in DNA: TGCGCCAGCAGGGGGACTAGCGCCTACGAGCATTACTTC.

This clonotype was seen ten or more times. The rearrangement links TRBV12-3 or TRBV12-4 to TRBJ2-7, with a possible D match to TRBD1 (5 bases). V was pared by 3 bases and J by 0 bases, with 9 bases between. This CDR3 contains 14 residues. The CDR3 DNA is TGTGCCAGCAGTTTGATCGACAGCTCCTACGAGCAGTACTTC. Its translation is CASSLIDSSYEQYF.

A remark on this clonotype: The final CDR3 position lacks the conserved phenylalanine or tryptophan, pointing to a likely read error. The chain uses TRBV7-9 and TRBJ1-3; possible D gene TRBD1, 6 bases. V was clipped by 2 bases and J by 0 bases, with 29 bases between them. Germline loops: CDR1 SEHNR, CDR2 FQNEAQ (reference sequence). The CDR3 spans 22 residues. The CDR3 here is CASSLKSLGAFEIEYSGNTIYS. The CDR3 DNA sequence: TGTGCCAGCAGCTTAAAATCTTTGGGGGCGTTTGAGATCGAATACTCTGGAAACACCATATATTCT.

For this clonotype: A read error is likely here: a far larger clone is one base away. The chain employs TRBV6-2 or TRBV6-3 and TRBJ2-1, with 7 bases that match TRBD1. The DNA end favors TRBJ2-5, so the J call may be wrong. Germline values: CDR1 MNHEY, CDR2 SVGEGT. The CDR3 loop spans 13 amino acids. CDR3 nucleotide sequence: TGTGCCAGCAGCGACACAGGGGAAGAGGCCCAGTACTTC. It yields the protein CASSDTGEEAQYF.

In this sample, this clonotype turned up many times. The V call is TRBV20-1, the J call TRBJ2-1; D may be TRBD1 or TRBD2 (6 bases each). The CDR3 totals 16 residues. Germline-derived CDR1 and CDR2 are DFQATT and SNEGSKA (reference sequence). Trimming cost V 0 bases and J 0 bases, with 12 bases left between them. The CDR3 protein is CSARDVGGPSYNEQFF. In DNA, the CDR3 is TGCAGTGCTAGAGATGTCGGGGGCCCCTCCTACAATGAGCAGTTCTTC.

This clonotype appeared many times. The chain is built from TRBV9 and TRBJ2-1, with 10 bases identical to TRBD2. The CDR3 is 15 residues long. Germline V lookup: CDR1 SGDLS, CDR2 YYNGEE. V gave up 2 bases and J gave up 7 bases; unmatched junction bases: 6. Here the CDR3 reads CASSVAAGGSNEQFF. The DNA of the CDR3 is TGTGCCAGCAGCGTGGCAGCGGGAGGGTCAAATGAGCAGTTCTTC.

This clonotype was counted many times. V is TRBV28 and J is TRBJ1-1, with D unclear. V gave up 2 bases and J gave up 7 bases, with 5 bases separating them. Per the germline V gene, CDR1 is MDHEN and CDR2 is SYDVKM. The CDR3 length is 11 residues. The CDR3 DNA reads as TGTGCCAGCAGTTTAACCCGTGAAGCTTTCTTT. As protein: CASSLTREAFF.

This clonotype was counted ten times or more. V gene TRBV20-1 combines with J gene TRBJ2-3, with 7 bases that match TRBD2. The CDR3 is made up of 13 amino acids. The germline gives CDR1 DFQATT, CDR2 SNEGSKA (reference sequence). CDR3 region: CSVYRGDVDTQYF. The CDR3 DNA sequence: TGCAGCGTATATCGGGGGGATGTGGATACGCAGTATTTT.

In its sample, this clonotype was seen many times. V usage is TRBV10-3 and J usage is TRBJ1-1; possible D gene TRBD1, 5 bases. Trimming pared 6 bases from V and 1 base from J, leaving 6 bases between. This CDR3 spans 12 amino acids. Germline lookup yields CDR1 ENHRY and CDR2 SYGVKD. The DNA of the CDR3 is TGTGCCATCAGCAGGGAGAACACTGAAGCTTTCTTT. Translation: CAISRENTEAFF.

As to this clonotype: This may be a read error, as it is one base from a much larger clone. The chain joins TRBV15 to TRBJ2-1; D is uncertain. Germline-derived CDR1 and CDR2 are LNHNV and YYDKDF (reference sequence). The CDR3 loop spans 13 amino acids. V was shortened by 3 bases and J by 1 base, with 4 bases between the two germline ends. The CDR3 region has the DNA TGTGCCACCAGCAGGGGTTCCTACAATGAGCAGTTCTTC. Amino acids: CATSRGSYNEQFF.

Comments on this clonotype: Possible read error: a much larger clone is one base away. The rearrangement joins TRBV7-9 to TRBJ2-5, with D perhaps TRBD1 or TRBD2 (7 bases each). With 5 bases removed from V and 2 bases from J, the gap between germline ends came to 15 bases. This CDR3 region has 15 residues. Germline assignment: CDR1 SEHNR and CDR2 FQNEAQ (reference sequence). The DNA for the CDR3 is TGTGCCAGCAGCCCCCAGGGGGGGGGGCAAGAGACCCAGTACTTC. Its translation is CASSPQGGGQETQYF. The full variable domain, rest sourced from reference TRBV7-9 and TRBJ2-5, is DTGVSQNPRHKITKRGQNVTFRCDPISEHNRLYWYRQTLGQGPEFLTYFQNEAQLEKSRLLSDRFSAERPKGSFSTLEIQRTEQGDSAMYLCASSPQGGGQETQYFGPGTRLLVL.

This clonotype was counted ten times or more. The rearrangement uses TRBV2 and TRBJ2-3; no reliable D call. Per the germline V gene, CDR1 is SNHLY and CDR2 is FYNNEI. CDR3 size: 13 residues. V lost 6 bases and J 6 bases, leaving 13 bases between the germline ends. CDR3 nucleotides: TGTGCCAGCAGGGCGACCTTAGTGGATACGCAGTATTTT. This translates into CASRATLVDTQYF.

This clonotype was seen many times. The CDR3 loop reads CASSSHKWAGKMTGKFSTDTQYF. The CDR3 DNA follows: TGTGCCAGCAGTTCCCATAAGTGGGCGGGGAAAATGACCGGAAAGTTCAGCACAGATACGCAGTATTTT. The chain links TRBV27 to TRBJ2-3, with D possibly TRBD2 on 6 matching bases. CDR1 is MNHEY and CDR2 is SMNVEV in the germline V gene (reference sequence). CDR3 length: 23 residues. Between the trimmed V and J ends, which lost 4 bases and 0 bases, there was a span of 35 bases.

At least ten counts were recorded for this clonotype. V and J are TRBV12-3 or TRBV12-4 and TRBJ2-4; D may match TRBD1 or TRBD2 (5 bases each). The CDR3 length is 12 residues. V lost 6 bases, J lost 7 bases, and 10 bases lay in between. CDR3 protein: CASSSGANIQYF. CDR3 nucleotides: TGTGCCAGCAGCTCCGGGGCTAACATTCAGTACTTC.

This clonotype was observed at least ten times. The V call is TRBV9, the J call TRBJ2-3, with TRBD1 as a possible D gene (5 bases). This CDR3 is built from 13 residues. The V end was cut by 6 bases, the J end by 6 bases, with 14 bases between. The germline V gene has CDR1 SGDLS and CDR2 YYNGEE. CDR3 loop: CASTQGADDTQYF. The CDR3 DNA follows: TGTGCCAGCACCCAGGGCGCGGATGATACGCAGTATTTT.

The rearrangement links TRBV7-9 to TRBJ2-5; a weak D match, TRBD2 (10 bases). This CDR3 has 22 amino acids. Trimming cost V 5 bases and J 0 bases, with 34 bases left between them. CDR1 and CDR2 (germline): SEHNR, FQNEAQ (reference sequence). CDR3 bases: TGTGCCAGCAGCGGCGGGACAGGGCTTGGGACTAGCGATCGCTGGTACCAAGAGACCCAGTACTTC. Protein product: CASSGGTGLGTSDRWYQETQYF.

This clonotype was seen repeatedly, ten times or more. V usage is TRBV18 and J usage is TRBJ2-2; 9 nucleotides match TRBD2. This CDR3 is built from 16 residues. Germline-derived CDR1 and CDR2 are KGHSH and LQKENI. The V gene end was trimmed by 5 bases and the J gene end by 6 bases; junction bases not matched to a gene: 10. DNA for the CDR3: TGTGCCAGCTCAAAGGATGGGACTAGCCGGGCCGGGGAGCTGTTTTTT. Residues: CASSKDGTSRAGELFF.

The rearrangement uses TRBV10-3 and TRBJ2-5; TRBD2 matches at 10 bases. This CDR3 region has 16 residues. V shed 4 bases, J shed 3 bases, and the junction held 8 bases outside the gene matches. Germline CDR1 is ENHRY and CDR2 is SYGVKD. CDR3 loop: CAISGASGLAKETQYF. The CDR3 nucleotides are TGTGCCATCAGTGGGGCCTCGGGACTAGCGAAAGAGACCCAGTACTTC.